This paragraph reports one T cell receptor beta chain. The antigen remains unidentified. Germline V gene lookup returns CDR1 SGHTA and CDR2 FQGNSA. Trimming took 5 bases from V and 5 from J, leaving 13 bases between them. The CDR3 covers 14 residues. The data are from a study of early T cells in non-severe SARS-CoV-2 infection. Study as a whole: Unsorted whole-blood RNA was sequenced in bulk, leaving chains unpaired. Whole-study results and caveats: VDJdb matching skewed toward anti-spike CD8 responses, missing private and CD4 specificities.

Unique molecular identifiers were added to individual cDNA molecules. TCRdb redid the calling of the 5' RACE reads with MiXCR, one entry per CDR3 protein. The table lists more than 90,000 distinct CDR3 sequences, 13% of them singletons. The sequencing sample was made of whole blood. The genes are TRBV7-2 and TRBJ2-1; no reliable D call. The sequence derives from an adult who was a healthcare worker with PCR-confirmed SARS-CoV-2 infection or an uninfected control (not recorded which). The CDR3 DNA reads TGTGCCAGCAGCCCCGTTCGCCGGGACAATGAGCAGTTCTTC. Translation: CASSPVRRDNEQFF. Variable domain in full (rest from reference TRBV7-2 and TRBJ2-1): GAGVSQSPSNKVTEKGKDVELRCDPISGHTALYWYRQSLGQGLEFLIYFQGNSAPDKSGLPSDRFSAERTGGSVSTLTIQRTQQEDSAVYLCASSPVRRDNEQFFGPGTRLTVL.